A single sample is the source of the 18 T cell receptor beta chains below, sequenced in a study of neurological immune-mediated disorders. TCRdb used MiXCR to reprocess the 5' RACE reads, holding one entry per CDR3 protein. The sample carries some 15,000 distinct CDR3 sequences, approximately 3.7% recorded once. Sequencing input: CD8+ T cells from blood. These receptors originate from a woman between 40 and 55 years old in good health.

A note on this clonotype: A much larger clone lies one base from this, so it may be a read error. The genes are TRBV6-1 and TRBJ2-1; D is ambiguous. CDR1 MNHNS and CDR2 SASEGT come from the germline V gene. This CDR3 is 11 amino acids long. The CDR3 region is CDSSEIYEQFF. CDR3 DNA sequence: TGTGACAGCAGTGAAATCTATGAGCAGTTCTTC.

This clonotype was counted many times. The chain uses TRBV12-3 or TRBV12-4 and TRBJ2-5; D not resolved. V lost 3 bases to trimming and J lost 1 base, with 6 bases between them. There are 13 residues in the CDR3. The CDR3 spells CASSFSVQETQYF. In DNA form, the CDR3 reads TGTGCCAGCAGTTTTTCAGTCCAAGAGACCCAGTACTTC.

This clonotype has at least ten counts. The chain carries TRBV18 and TRBJ2-7, with TRBD1 matching 11 bases. Germline trimming cut 3 bases from V and 3 bases from J; bases unmatched to any gene: 1. The CDR3 runs to 14 residues. Germline CDR1 is KGHSH and CDR2 is LQKENI. CDR3 coding DNA: TGTGCCAGCTCACCGGACAGGGGGCACTACGAGCAGTACTTC. Its translation: CASSPDRGHYEQYF.

This clonotype was recorded at least ten times. Here the CDR3 DNA reads TGCAGTGCTAGTCTCCCGGGAGGGCCGACAGATACGCAGTATTTT. This sequence encodes CSASLPGGPTDTQYF. This chain links TRBV20-1 with TRBJ2-3; 8 bases align to TRBD2. The germline gives CDR1 DFQATT, CDR2 SNEGSKA (reference sequence). The trim removed 3 bases at V and 3 bases at J, leaving 8 bases unmatched. The CDR3 extends over 15 amino acids.

In this sample, this clonotype turned up many times. The rearrangement links TRBV27 to TRBJ1-1, with a possible D match to TRBD1 (5 bases). This CDR3 spans 11 amino acids. The germline V gene has CDR1 MNHEY and CDR2 SMNVEV (reference sequence). V was cut by 3 bases and J by 8 bases, with 7 bases left in between. CDR3 in DNA: TGTGCCAGCAGTTTCAGGGAAGAAGCTTTCTTT. It specifies CASSFREEAFF.

The gene calls are TRBV9 and TRBJ2-1, with 9 nucleotides matching TRBD1. Germline CDR1 reads SGDLS; CDR2 reads YYNGEE. The CDR3 runs 16 residues. After removal of 4 bases from V and 2 bases from J, the junction contained 7 bases not matched to a gene. Here the CDR3 reads CASSPRTGGAYNEQFF. The CDR3, as DNA: TGTGCCAGCAGCCCGCGAACAGGGGGCGCCTACAATGAGCAGTTCTTC.

The sample holds many counts of this clonotype. In DNA form, the CDR3 reads TGTGCCAGCAGTGAAGGACTAGCGGGAGCCCACGAGCAGTACTTC. This sequence encodes CASSEGLAGAHEQYF. This sequence joins TRBV6-1 and TRBJ2-7; TRBD2 matches 12 bases. Unmatched junction bases numbered 3, after V lost 1 base and J lost 5 bases. This CDR3 has 15 amino acids. CDR1 MNHNS and CDR2 SASEGT come from the germline V gene.

This clonotype counts as medium-sized. The chain links TRBV20-1 to TRBJ1-2, with TRBD1 as a possible D gene (5 bases). V lost 5 bases and J 4 bases, leaving 20 bases between the germline ends. The CDR3 runs to 15 residues. CDR1 and CDR2 (germline): DFQATT, SNEGSKA (reference sequence). CDR3 coding DNA: TGCAGTGCTGTCGAGGTCAGCGGGGGACTCTATGGCTACACCTTC. Its translation: CSAVEVSGGLYGYTF.

At least ten counts were recorded for this clonotype. The rearrangement uses TRBV6-5 and TRBJ2-7, with D possibly called TRBD1 or TRBD2 (6 bases each). V was shortened by 4 bases and J by 3 bases, with 13 bases between the two germline ends. Germline V gene lookup returns CDR1 MNHEY and CDR2 SVGAGI. This CDR3 is 14 amino acids long. CDR3 region: CASSFGGGGYEQYF. Written as DNA, the CDR3 is TGTGCCAGCAGTTTCGGCGGAGGGGGCTACGAGCAGTACTTC.

This clonotype was counted many times. This chain joins TRBV2 and TRBJ2-1; perhaps TRBD2 as D (6 bases). V was cut by 3 bases and J by 1 base, with 16 bases left in between. The CDR3 covers 17 residues. CDR1 is SNHLY, CDR2 FYNNEI, per germline. CDR3 sequence reads: CASSEFTSPESYNEQFF. CDR3 nucleotide sequence: TGTGCCAGCAGTGAGTTTACTAGCCCTGAGTCCTACAATGAGCAGTTCTTC.

This clonotype was seen repeatedly, ten times or more. V usage is TRBV4-1 and J usage is TRBJ1-1, with unresolved D. CDR3 size: 21 residues. Trimming pared 1 base from V and 0 bases from J, leaving 27 bases between. Germline CDR1 MGHRA, CDR2 YSYEKL. The CDR3 loop reads CASSQGPGGTQSAPLNTEAFF. In DNA, the CDR3 is TGCGCCAGCAGCCAAGGGCCGGGCGGAACCCAGTCGGCGCCTTTGAACACTGAAGCTTTCTTT.

This clonotype was picked up many times. The J gene is TRBJ1-1, the V gene TRBV12-3 or TRBV12-4, with D unclear. This CDR3 spans 16 amino acids. V was pared by 4 bases and J by 11 bases, with 26 bases between. In DNA, the CDR3 is TGTGCCAGCAGTTCCGAAACCATATCAGGTACTGAATTGGCTTTCTTT. Protein: CASSSETISGTELAFF.

The chain has TRBV25-1 and TRBJ2-7, with D possibly being TRBD2 (6 bases). The CDR3 spans 15 residues. The germline CDR1 and CDR2 sequences are MGHDK and SYGVNS. V was trimmed by 8 bases and J by 0 bases, leaving 17 bases between them. The chain's CDR3 is CASQIADDISYEQYF. The CDR3 nucleotides read TGTGCCAGCCAAATAGCGGATGACATCTCCTACGAGCAGTACTTC.

This clonotype was found many times. This chain uses TRBV11-2 with TRBJ2-4; 7 bases align to TRBD2. This CDR3 is 15 amino acids long. The germline CDR1 and CDR2 sequences are SGHAT and FQNNGV. J lost 0 bases, V lost 3 bases, and 2 bases had no gene match. The DNA of the CDR3 is TGTGCCAGCAGCTTGGGCGGGGGAGCCAAAAACATTCAGTACTTC. It specifies CASSLGGGAKNIQYF.

This clonotype showed up many times. The rearrangement uses TRBV5-1 and TRBJ2-1, with a tentative D call TRBD1 (5 bases). The V gene's germline CDR1 is SGHRS and CDR2 YFSETQ. The CDR3 covers 14 residues. Deletions cut 4 bases from V and 8 bases from J, with 16 bases between. DNA for the CDR3: TGCGCCAGCAGCACGACCCAGGGTAGCCATGAGCAGTTCTTC. It yields the protein CASSTTQGSHEQFF.

This clonotype was counted many times. The chain has TRBV29-1 and TRBJ1-1; D uncertain. CDR1 is SQVTM, CDR2 ANQGSEA, per germline. There are 14 residues in the CDR3. The ends were cut back, 5 bases at V and 2 bases at J, with 15 bases in the middle. CDR3 DNA sequence: TGCAGCGTTATTCTCGAGAGCACAAACACTGAAGCTTTCTTT. This sequence encodes CSVILESTNTEAFF.

There are many counts of this clonotype. The CDR3 loop reads CATSSALAEYYTGELFF. The CDR3 nucleotides are TGTGCCACCAGCAGTGCCTTAGCGGAGTACTACACCGGGGAGCTGTTTTTT. J is TRBJ2-2 and V is TRBV15; D might be TRBD2 (6 bases). Germline V CDR1 and CDR2: LNHNV, YYDKDF (reference sequence). The CDR3 spans 17 residues. Trimming removed 3 bases at V and 3 bases at J, with 17 bases between.

This clonotype was counted at least ten times. The chain recombines TRBV20-1 with TRBJ2-7; possible D gene TRBD2, 6 bases. Trimming cost V 3 bases and J 2 bases, with 11 bases left between them. The CDR3 is made up of 13 amino acids. The V gene's germline CDR1 is DFQATT and CDR2 SNEGSKA (reference sequence). CDR3 protein: CSASPGGTYEQYF. The CDR3 nucleotides read TGCAGTGCTAGCCCCGGAGGGACCTACGAGCAGTACTTC.